Below are 19 T cell receptor beta chains sequenced from a single sample in a study of CD8 T cells in Susac syndrome. RNA, at about 0.45 to 1 ug, was reverse transcribed with random hexamers. TCRdb processed the immunoSEQ multiplex PCR reads anew with MiXCR; each CDR3 protein has one entry. The sample consists of 150,000 to 200,000 distinct CDR3 sequences, around 94% of them appearing once. Sample: CD4+ T cells from PBMCs. The receptor set was obtained from a human donor in good health.

This clonotype was recorded only once. The chain links TRBV15 to TRBJ2-1; D ambiguous. V was clipped by 0 bases and J by 0 bases, with 6 bases between them. Germline V CDR1 and CDR2: LNHNV, YYDKDF (reference sequence). The CDR3 is made up of 15 amino acids. The CDR3 sequence: CATSREDLSYNEQFF. In nucleotides, the CDR3 is TGTGCCACCAGCAGAGAAGACCTCTCCTACAATGAGCAGTTCTTC.

This clonotype was detected a few times. This chain links TRBV14 with TRBJ2-1; D call uncertain. V lost 2 bases to trimming and J lost 4 bases, with 0 bases between them. The CDR3 covers 11 residues. Germline loops: CDR1 SGHDN, CDR2 FVKESK. The CDR3 DNA follows: TGTGCCAGCAGCCAATACAATGAGCAGTTCTTC. It translates to CASSQYNEQFF.

The V and J genes are TRBV29-1 and TRBJ1-1, with TRBD1 matching over 7 bases. The CDR3 is 14 residues long. V shed 7 bases and J 1 base; nucleotides not matched to a gene: 9. Germline CDR1 SQVTM, CDR2 ANQGSEA. The CDR3 region is CSALLGQPNTEAFF. DNA of the CDR3: TGCAGCGCCCTTTTGGGACAGCCGAACACTGAAGCTTTCTTT.

Of note for this clonotype: A read error may produce the germline difference seen at one junction end. Here the CDR3 reads CSARETLAHEQYF. The DNA for the CDR3 is TGCAGTGCGAGAGAGACTCTTGCCCACGAGCAGTACTTC. The chain employs TRBV20-1 and TRBJ2-7; D ambiguous. This CDR3 region has 13 residues. Germline V gives CDR1 DFQATT, CDR2 SNEGSKA (reference sequence).

The gene calls are TRBV25-1 and TRBJ2-5, with D perhaps matching TRBD1 (5 bases). Trimming removed 3 bases from V and 4 bases from J, with 6 bases in between. Per the germline V gene, CDR1 is MGHDK and CDR2 is SYGVNS. The CDR3 is 12 amino acids. This CDR3 is CASSEQGETQYF. CDR3 in DNA: TGTGCCAGCAGTGAGCAGGGAGAGACCCAGTACTTC.

The DNA for the CDR3 is TGTGCCAGCAGTTCTCCGGGACTAGCAGCAGATACGCAGTATTTT. Amino acids: CASSSPGLAADTQYF. The chain carries TRBV6-2 or TRBV6-3 and TRBJ2-3, with TRBD2 matching over 9 bases. Germline CDR1 is MNHEY and CDR2 is SVGEGT. This CDR3 is built from 15 residues. V was pared by 4 bases and J by 4 bases, with 6 bases of the junction left unmatched.

The J gene is TRBJ2-1, the V gene TRBV7-3, with a tentative D call TRBD2 (6 bases). Trimming left V 3 bases short and J 1 base short, with 22 bases between. CDR1 and CDR2 from the germline V gene are SGHTA and FQGTGA. The CDR3 has 19 amino acids. The CDR3 bases are TGTGCCAGCAGCTTTCGGTCCCCGATAGCGGATCGTTCCTACAATGAGCAGTTCTTC. Amino acid sequence: CASSFRSPIADRSYNEQFF.

The chain is built from TRBV20-1 and TRBJ2-7, with 8 bases identical to TRBD2. J lost 1 base, V lost 4 bases, and 3 bases had no gene match. CDR3 length: 13 amino acids. The germline CDR1 and CDR2 sequences are DFQATT and SNEGSKA (reference sequence). The CDR3: CSATQRGSYEQYF. The DNA for the CDR3 is TGCAGTGCTACCCAGCGGGGGTCCTACGAGCAGTACTTC.

The rearrangement joins TRBV19 to TRBJ2-3; TRBD2 matches 8 bases. The CDR3 spans 16 residues. Germline trimming cut 5 bases from V and 1 base from J; bases unmatched to any gene: 8. Germline V gives CDR1 LNHDA, CDR2 SQIVND (reference sequence). The CDR3 DNA follows: TGTGCCAGTAGTCGCTACGGAGCGGGGGGCACAGATACGCAGTATTTT. Residues: CASSRYGAGGTDTQYF. The full variable domain, in which reference TRBV19 and TRBJ2-3 provide the parts outside the CDR3, is DGGITQSPKYLFRKEGQNVTLSCEQNLNHDAMYWYRQDPGQGLRLIYYSQIVNDFQKGDIAEGYSVSREKKESFPLTVTSAQKNPTAFYLCASSRYGAGGTDTQYFGPGTRLTVL.

V and J are TRBV12-5 and TRBJ1-6; D gene unclear. Trimming pared 5 bases from V and 11 bases from J, leaving 10 bases between. This CDR3 comprises 12 residues. CDR1 LGHNT and CDR2 FRNRAP come from the germline V gene. CDR3 nucleotide sequence: TGTGCTAGTGGTCAGGACGGCCCACCCCTCCACTTT. Its translation: CASGQDGPPLHF.

This chain connects TRBV18 to TRBJ2-2; no definite D call. The CDR3 is made up of 16 amino acids. Germline-derived CDR1 and CDR2 are KGHSH and LQKENI. V lost 1 base and J lost 1, with 10 bases in between. The DNA of the CDR3 is TGTGCCAGCTCACCACAGAGGCAAGAGAACACCGGGGAGCTGTTTTTT. Translating gives CASSPQRQENTGELFF.

V gene TRBV20-1 combines with J gene TRBJ1-2, with TRBD1 as a possible D gene (6 bases). CDR1 is DFQATT and CDR2 is SNEGSKA in the germline V gene (reference sequence). The CDR3 sequence is 10 residues long. V lost 7 bases and J 7 bases, leaving 10 bases between the germline ends. CDR3 amino acids: CSVGGSGYTF. Here the CDR3 DNA reads TGCAGTGTAGGGGGGAGTGGCTACACCTTC.

J is TRBJ2-1 and V is TRBV29-1; possible D gene TRBD1, 6 bases. CDR3 size: 15 residues. Germline loops: CDR1 SQVTM, CDR2 ANQGSEA. V was trimmed by 7 bases and J by 5 bases, leaving 21 bases between them. CDR3 sequence reads: CSAGTRQAVHNEQFF. Here the CDR3 DNA reads TGCAGCGCCGGAACCCGACAGGCGGTTCACAATGAGCAGTTCTTC.

This clonotype was seen only once. The J gene is TRBJ1-5, the V gene TRBV7-8; TRBD1 matches at 7 bases. Germline V gene sequence: CDR1 SGHVS, CDR2 FQNEAQ. There are 14 residues in the CDR3. V lost 5 bases to trimming and J lost 5 bases; unmatched junction nucleotides: 6. For the CDR3, the DNA is TGTGCCAGCAGCAGGGACAGTTCCTATCAGCCCCAGCATTTT. It codes for CASSRDSSYQPQHF.

The rearrangement links TRBV20-1 to TRBJ1-6, with D maybe TRBD1 (6 bases). Between the trimmed V and J ends, which lost 0 bases and 8 bases, there was a span of 14 bases. The length of the CDR3 is 15 residues. Looked up from germline, CDR1 is DFQATT and CDR2 is SNEGSKA (reference sequence). The CDR3 loop is CSARDSPGDYSPLHF. The CDR3 bases are TGCAGTGCTAGAGATTCCCCAGGGGACTATTCACCCCTCCACTTT.

This chain uses TRBV5-6 with TRBJ2-2; D is undetermined. The CDR3 runs to 12 residues. Germline loops: CDR1 SGHDT, CDR2 YYEEEE. Trimming took 5 bases from V and 3 from J, leaving 5 bases between them. The DNA for the CDR3 is TGTGCCAGCAGACGGTACACCGGGGAGCTGTTTTTT. Amino acids: CASRRYTGELFF.

V gene TRBV20-1 combines with J gene TRBJ2-7; TRBD2 matches at 9 bases. V lost 4 bases to trimming and J lost 4 bases; unmatched junction nucleotides: 5. The CDR3 extends over 13 amino acids. CDR1 and CDR2 (germline): DFQATT, SNEGSKA (reference sequence). The CDR3 DNA reads as TGCAGTGCTATCGAGACTAGCGGTTACGAGCAGTACTTC. Protein product: CSAIETSGYEQYF.

The chain links TRBV6-2 or TRBV6-3 to TRBJ2-1; 14 bases line up with TRBD2. CDR1 is MNHEY and CDR2 is SVGEGT in the germline V gene. The CDR3 has 17 amino acids. V dropped 0 bases and J dropped 4; count of bases not matched to a gene: 2. In DNA form, the CDR3 reads TGTGCCAGCAGTTACTCGGGACTAGCGGGGGTGTACAATGAGCAGTTCTTC. Protein: CASSYSGLAGVYNEQFF.

This chain uses TRBV12-3 or TRBV12-4 with TRBJ2-7; either TRBD1 or TRBD2 may supply D (5 bases each). The CDR3 has 13 residues. The V end lost 1 base, the J end lost 5 bases, and 9 bases lay between the germline ends. This chain's CDR3 is CASSLVRDHEQYF. The CDR3 DNA sequence: TGTGCCAGCAGTTTAGTGAGGGACCACGAGCAGTACTTC.